These 14 T cell receptor beta chains came from one sample sequenced in a study of cytomegalovirus exposure and HLA in healthy donors. The PCR ran on 60 Vbeta and 13 Jbeta primers. TCRdb's copy holds only in-frame clones and misses some; the assay was immunoSEQ multiplex PCR. This table holds 100,000 to 130,000 clones, about 84% found once. The sequencing input was PBMCs. The receptor source for this set is a man younger than 40 in good health and CMV-seronegative.

This clone was seen more than once but under ten times. The chain recombines TRBV2 with TRBJ1-3; no definite D call. Germline-derived CDR1 and CDR2 are SNHLY and FYNNEI. V was pared by 2 bases and J by 1 base, with 12 bases between. The CDR3 is 16 amino acids. The CDR3 loop is CASSETPSVSGNTIYF. CDR3 DNA sequence: TGTGCCAGCAGTGAAACCCCCAGTGTTTCTGGAAACACCATATATTTT.

V gene TRBV7-8 combines with J gene TRBJ2-7, with a possible D match to TRBD1 (6 bases). The CDR3 contains 15 residues. Germline V gene sequence: CDR1 SGHVS, CDR2 FQNEAQ. Deletions cut 6 bases from V and 3 bases from J, with 18 bases between. CDR3 sequence (DNA): TGTGCCAGCAGAAGGGACATCCCCGAAAGCTACGAGCAGTACTTC. Translating gives CASRRDIPESYEQYF.

In the case of this clone: The sample carries other DNA sequences with the same CDR3. For the CDR3, the DNA is TGTGCCAGCAGCGTAGGGGGGGGAAGAGAGACCCAGTACTTC. Its translation is CASSVGGGRETQYF. This chain links TRBV9 with TRBJ2-5, with TRBD2 matching 7 bases. Germline V lookup: CDR1 SGDLS, CDR2 YYNGEE. V trimming: 0 bases; J trimming: 4 bases; junction bases outside the gene matches: 3. The CDR3 is 14 residues long.

This chain connects TRBV30 to TRBJ1-1; TRBD1 might be the D (5 bases). Trimming cost V 3 bases and J 6 bases, with 20 bases left between them. Germline assignment: CDR1 GTSNPN and CDR2 SVGIG (reference sequence). The length of the CDR3 is 15 residues. The CDR3, as DNA: TGTGCCTGGAGGAGAGCGGGAGGGGCCGCGGCTGAAGCTTTCTTT. Protein sequence: CAWRRAGGAAAEAFF.

V usage is TRBV14 and J usage is TRBJ2-5; 7 positions agree with TRBD2. The CDR3 runs to 18 residues. Germline V gives CDR1 SGHDN, CDR2 FVKESK. After removal of 0 bases from V and 7 bases from J, the junction contained 17 bases not matched to a gene. The CDR3 sequence: CASSQEGLQTTGGWTQYF. CDR3 sequence (DNA): TGTGCCAGCAGCCAAGAAGGACTCCAAACTACGGGGGGATGGACCCAGTACTTC.

The chain has TRBV30 and TRBJ1-4; 10 bases match TRBD1. This CDR3 is built from 17 residues. V was clipped by 1 base and J by 5 bases; unmatched bases: 10. Looked up from germline, CDR1 is GTSNPN and CDR2 is SVGIG (reference sequence). The CDR3 nucleotides read TGTGCCTGGAGTGAGTCCGGGACAGGGGTTGCAAATGAAAAACTGTTTTTT. Protein sequence: CAWSESGTGVANEKLFF.

The V gene is TRBV10-1, the J gene TRBJ2-1; 7 bases map to TRBD1. From germline, CDR1 is WNHNN and CDR2 SYGVQD (reference sequence). The CDR3 is made up of 16 amino acids. V was pared by 2 bases and J by 2 bases, with 6 bases of the junction left unmatched. The CDR3 is CASSEGEGAPYNEQFF. Here the CDR3 DNA reads TGCGCCAGCAGTGAGGGTGAGGGGGCCCCCTACAATGAGCAGTTCTTC.

This chain links TRBV7-2 with TRBJ2-1, with TRBD1 identical over 8 bases. Germline V gives CDR1 SGHTA, CDR2 FQGNSA. This CDR3 comprises 13 residues. V gave up 5 bases and J gave up 6 bases; unmatched junction bases: 3. The CDR3 DNA reads as TGTGCCAGCAGCCCGGACAGGGTCAATGAGCAGTTCTTC. This translates into CASSPDRVNEQFF.

V usage is TRBV4-1 and J usage is TRBJ2-5; D possibly corresponds to TRBD2 (7 bases). The CDR3 is 14 amino acids. V lost 6 bases and J 1 base, leaving 12 bases between the germline ends. Germline V gives CDR1 MGHRA, CDR2 YSYEKL. The CDR3, as DNA: TGCGCCAGCAGGCGACGGGGGGCCCAAGAGACCCAGTACTTC. Translation: CASRRRGAQETQYF.

The V and J genes are TRBV27 and TRBJ2-7, with D maybe TRBD1 (5 bases). CDR3 length: 14 amino acids. V was trimmed by 5 bases and J by 2 bases, leaving 13 bases between them. Germline CDR1 is MNHEY and CDR2 is SMNVEV (reference sequence). CDR3 in amino acids: CASSPRQPTYEQYF. Here the CDR3 DNA reads TGTGCCAGCAGTCCACGACAGCCCACCTACGAGCAGTACTTC.

This chain uses TRBV21-1 with TRBJ2-7; the D call TRBD2 from the table was never checked on the DNA. TRBV21-1 is shown as a pseudogene. This CDR3 region has 16 residues. The CDR3 is CASSTRAGRGTYEQYF. The CDR3 DNA sequence: TGTGCCAGCAGCACCAGGGCTGGGCGGGGAACCTACGAGCAGTACTTC.

The chain combines TRBV6-1 with TRBJ2-4; unclear D gene. Germline V lookup: CDR1 MNHNS, CDR2 SASEGT. This CDR3 has 20 amino acids. Trimming removed 2 bases at V and 0 bases at J, with 23 bases between. This CDR3 is CASSEMAEHTLVGAKNIQYF. CDR3 sequence (DNA): TGTGCCAGCAGTGAAATGGCAGAACATACGCTAGTAGGAGCCAAAAACATTCAGTACTTC.

CDR3 nucleotides: TGCAGCGTTGAAGATGGGGCGGGGCCTCACACCGGGGAGCTGTTTTTT. As protein: CSVEDGAGPHTGELFF. The V call is TRBV29-1, the J call TRBJ2-2, with D perhaps matching TRBD2 (6 bases). Per the germline V gene, CDR1 is SQVTM and CDR2 is ANQGSEA. The CDR3 sequence is 16 residues long. V lost 0 bases, J lost 3 bases, and 14 bases lay in between.

The rearrangement joins TRBV4-1 to TRBJ2-7; TRBD2 matches at 8 bases. The trim removed 0 bases at V and 9 bases at J, leaving 16 bases unmatched. Germline CDR1 MGHRA, CDR2 YSYEKL. The CDR3 is made up of 17 amino acids. The chain's CDR3 is CASSQEGYSGGVYGQYF. DNA for the CDR3: TGCGCCAGCAGCCAAGAAGGGTACAGCGGGGGCGTATATGGGCAGTACTTC.